The 24 T cell receptor beta chains in this list originate from one sample, sequenced in a study of shared clonotypes between healthy human individuals. Only in-frame clones appear in the TCRdb table, and some are missing; sequencing was by immunoSEQ multiplex PCR. This table holds around 1.5 million clones, 95% to 99% found once. The sequencing input was naive CD4+ T cells sorted from blood. The subset: CD45RA+ positively selected. The receptor source for this set is a man younger than 40 in good health.

The gene calls are TRBV2 and TRBJ2-3; D is uncertain. V lost 6 bases, J lost 0 bases, and 13 bases lay in between. Germline V gives CDR1 SNHLY, CDR2 FYNNEI. The CDR3 runs to 15 residues. CDR3 nucleotides: TGTGCCAGCAGCGCCCCAGGTTTAAGCACAGATACGCAGTATTTT. This codes for CASSAPGLSTDTQYF. Filled out from reference TRBV2 and TRBJ2-3, the complete variable domain reads EPEVTQTPSHQVTQMGQEVILRCVPISNHLYFYWYRQILGQKVEFLVSFYNNEISEKSEIFDDQFSVERPDGSNFTLKIRSTKLEDSAMYFCASSAPGLSTDTQYFGPGTRLTVL.

This clone has only one observation. The chain links TRBV11-2 to TRBJ2-3; the D gene could be TRBD1 or TRBD2 (6 bases each). V was clipped by 3 bases and J by 2 bases, with 15 bases between them. Germline-derived CDR1 and CDR2 are SGHAT and FQNNGV. The length of the CDR3 is 16 residues. In DNA form, the CDR3 reads TGTGCCAGCAGCTTGGGGGCGGGATTTCCCACAGATACGCAGTATTTT. Amino acids: CASSLGAGFPTDTQYF.

The chain links TRBV4-1 to TRBJ1-4; D perhaps matches TRBD1 (6 bases). With 6 bases removed from V and 4 bases from J, the gap between germline ends came to 15 bases. Germline CDR1 and CDR2: MGHRA and YSYEKL. The CDR3 has 15 amino acids. The CDR3 bases are TGCGCCAGCAGGGGAGGGGGAACCTATAATGAAAAACTGTTTTTT. This gives the protein CASRGGGTYNEKLFF.

This clone was observed once. The rearrangement links TRBV7-8 to TRBJ2-7, with 11 bases aligning to TRBD2. The CDR3 extends over 19 amino acids. Trimming cost V 7 bases and J 1 base; bases outside gene matches: 18. The germline V gene encodes CDR1 SGHVS and CDR2 FQNEAQ. The CDR3 bases are TGTGCCAGCAACTCTGGGGCTAGCGGGAGGAGAGGGCTTTCCTACGAGCAGTACTTC. Its protein is CASNSGASGRRGLSYEQYF.

The rearrangement joins TRBV18 to TRBJ1-2; D possibly corresponds to TRBD1 (5 bases). This CDR3 spans 12 amino acids. CDR1 KGHSH and CDR2 LQKENI come from the germline V gene. V lost 5 bases and J 5 bases, leaving 9 bases between the germline ends. CDR3 amino acids: CASSARGYGYTF. CDR3 sequence (DNA): TGTGCCAGCTCAGCGCGGGGGTATGGCTACACCTTC. The whole variable domain, filled in from reference TRBV18 and TRBJ1-2, reads NAGVMQNPRHLVRRRGQEARLRCSPMKGHSHVYWYRQLPEEGLKFMVYLQKENIIDESGMPKERFSAEFPKEGPSILRIQQVVRGDSAAYFCASSARGYGYTFGSGTRLTVV.

The chain recombines TRBV5-6 with TRBJ2-1; D is unclear. The CDR3 is 17 residues long. Deletions cut 4 bases from V and 4 bases from J, with 21 bases between. Germline V gives CDR1 SGHDT, CDR2 YYEEEE. CDR3 DNA: TGTGCCAGCAGCAGGATGACCCTAGGGTCTGGGTACAATGAGCAGTTCTTC. It yields the protein CASSRMTLGSGYNEQFF.

The gene calls are TRBV11-3 and TRBJ2-1, with D tentatively TRBD1 (5 bases). This CDR3 is 16 amino acids long. Germline CDR1 reads SGHNT; CDR2 reads YENEEA. Trimming shortened V by 3 bases and J by 1 base, and 13 bases separated the two germline ends. DNA for the CDR3: TGTGCCAGCAGCTTGCGGAGCAGGGAATCCTACAATGAGCAGTTCTTC. This encodes CASSLRSRESYNEQFF.

J is TRBJ2-1 and V is TRBV10-3, with D hard to call. Germline-derived CDR1 and CDR2 are ENHRY and SYGVKD. Deletions cut 0 bases from V and 2 bases from J, with 5 bases between. The CDR3 covers 14 residues. CDR3 coding DNA: TGTGCCATCAGTGAGTCGATTCCCTACAATGAGCAGTTCTTC. It translates to CAISESIPYNEQFF.

This rearrangement joins TRBV29-1 to TRBJ2-5; 8 bases line up with TRBD1. CDR1 SQVTM and CDR2 ANQGSEA come from the germline V gene. The ends lost 4 bases at V and 4 bases at J; junction bases unmatched: 11. The CDR3 runs 15 residues. The CDR3 loop reads CSVVRTGYGGETQYF. In DNA form, the CDR3 reads TGCAGCGTTGTTCGGACAGGGTATGGGGGAGAGACCCAGTACTTC.

The V call is TRBV6-5, the J call TRBJ2-7, with TRBD1 identical over 9 bases. Germline V lookup: CDR1 MNHEY, CDR2 SVGAGI. Losses at the gene ends were 1 base for V and 5 bases for J; bases not matched to a gene: 9. The CDR3 runs to 16 residues. The CDR3 sequence: CASSYFPGTGFDEQYF. For the CDR3, the DNA is TGTGCCAGCAGTTACTTCCCCGGGACAGGGTTCGACGAGCAGTACTTC.

The J gene is TRBJ2-7, the V gene TRBV28, with D uncertain. V lost 7 bases to trimming and J lost 6 bases, with 16 bases between them. Germline loops: CDR1 MDHEN, CDR2 SYDVKM. This CDR3 spans 13 amino acids. The CDR3 DNA follows: TGTGCCAGCACTTTCCCCGAGTCCCTCGAGCAGTACTTC. Translation gives CASTFPESLEQYF.

V usage is TRBV27 and J usage is TRBJ2-1; D is unresolved. CDR1 and CDR2 from the germline V gene are MNHEY and SMNVEV (reference sequence). This CDR3 is built from 16 residues. Trimming took 3 bases from V and 0 from J, leaving 12 bases between them. DNA of the CDR3: TGTGCCAGCAGTTTTGGCAACCCGAGCTCCTACAATGAGCAGTTCTTC. Translated: CASSFGNPSSYNEQFF.

The V and J genes are TRBV7-8 and TRBJ2-7, with D perhaps TRBD1 (6 bases). This CDR3 is 15 amino acids long. V was clipped by 5 bases and J by 0 bases, with 14 bases between them. Germline values: CDR1 SGHVS, CDR2 FQNEAQ. This chain's CDR3 is CASSPHRVISYEQYF. CDR3 sequence (DNA): TGTGCCAGCAGCCCTCACAGGGTTATCTCCTACGAGCAGTACTTC.

On this clone itself: Other DNA variants within this sample encode the same CDR3. The chain has TRBV28 and TRBJ2-3, with D tentatively TRBD1 (6 bases). V lost 6 bases and J 2 bases, leaving 12 bases between the germline ends. The V gene's germline CDR1 is MDHEN and CDR2 SYDVKM. The CDR3 runs to 14 residues. The CDR3 nucleotides are TGTGCCAGCAGCCGCGCAGGGGACACAGATACGCAGTATTTT. As protein: CASSRAGDTDTQYF.

The chain uses TRBV4-1 and TRBJ2-5, with D tentatively TRBD1 (6 bases). The CDR3 runs to 15 residues. The V gene's germline CDR1 is MGHRA and CDR2 YSYEKL. Trimming took 0 bases from V and 2 from J, leaving 10 bases between them. Here the CDR3 reads CASSQDDRRQETQYF. DNA for the CDR3: TGCGCCAGCAGCCAAGATGACAGGAGACAAGAGACCCAGTACTTC.

The count of this clone is one. The V and J genes are TRBV23-1 and TRBJ2-7; 8 nucleotides align to TRBD1. TRBV23-1 is labeled an ORF, and its function is uncertain. There are 12 residues in the CDR3. V was pared by 11 bases and J by 6 bases, with 9 bases of the junction left unmatched. CDR3 amino acids: CALGQGLVEQYF. The CDR3 DNA reads as TGCGCCCTCGGACAGGGTTTGGTCGAGCAGTACTTC.

The rearrangement joins TRBV10-3 to TRBJ2-1; the D gene is possibly TRBD2 (7 bases). The V and J ends lost 4 bases and 4 bases respectively, with 20 bases between them. The CDR3 runs 17 residues. Germline-derived CDR1 and CDR2 are ENHRY and SYGVKD. CDR3 residues: CAISGRGGGPEYNEQFF. The CDR3 DNA is TGTGCCATCAGTGGCCGGGGCGGGGGCCCTGAGTACAATGAGCAGTTCTTC.

The CDR3 DNA reads as TGTGCCAGCAAGTGGACAGGGTCAGATACGCAGTATTTT. Translation: CASKWTGSDTQYF. V usage is TRBV5-6 and J usage is TRBJ2-3, with TRBD1 identical over 8 bases. Per germline, CDR1 SGHDT and CDR2 YYEEEE. This CDR3 spans 13 amino acids. V lost 6 bases and J lost 4; bases outside the gene matches: 4. The variable domain in full, with the rest retrieved from reference TRBV5-6 and TRBJ2-3, is DAGVTQSPTHLIKTRGQQVTLRCSPKSGHDTVSWYQQALGQGPQFIFQYYEEEERQRGNFPDRFSGHQFPNYSSELNVNALLLGDSALYLCASKWTGSDTQYFGPGTRLTVL.

The chain is built from TRBV7-2 and TRBJ2-7, with TRBD2 identical over 9 bases. CDR3 length equals 16 residues. Trimming took 1 base from V and 3 from J; bases not matched to a gene: 7. The germline V gene has CDR1 SGHTA and CDR2 FQGNSA. DNA of the CDR3: TGTGCCAGCAGCTTAGGGGATAGCGGGAGAAGCTACGAGCAGTACTTC. Translating gives CASSLGDSGRSYEQYF. The full variable domain, in which reference TRBV7-2 and TRBJ2-7 provide the parts outside the CDR3, is GAGVSQSPSNKVTEKGKDVELRCDPISGHTALYWYRQSLGQGLEFLIYFQGNSAPDKSGLPSDRFSAERTGGSVSTLTIQRTQQEDSAVYLCASSLGDSGRSYEQYFGPGTRLTVT.

The CDR3 region is CASSLSGEETQYF. CDR3 nucleotide sequence: TGTGCCAGCAGCTTGTCAGGGGAAGAGACCCAGTACTTC. V is TRBV5-4 and J is TRBJ2-5; a possible D gene is TRBD1 (6 bases). CDR3 length: 13 amino acids. CDR1 is SGHNT and CDR2 is YYREEE in the germline V gene (reference sequence). V lost 1 base and J lost 3, with 7 bases in between.

This chain joins TRBV29-1 and TRBJ2-2; the D call may be TRBD1 or TRBD2 (5 bases each). Germline loops: CDR1 SQVTM, CDR2 ANQGSEA. V lost 7 bases and J lost 5, with 17 bases in between. This CDR3 is 14 amino acids long. The CDR3 sequence is CSARGGGGTGELFF. The CDR3, as DNA: TGCAGCGCCAGAGGTGGTGGGGGTACCGGGGAGCTGTTTTTT.

The J gene is TRBJ2-7, the V gene TRBV10-3, with D maybe TRBD1 (5 bases). Germline loops: CDR1 ENHRY, CDR2 SYGVKD. The CDR3 spans 14 residues. The V and J ends lost 4 bases and 5 bases respectively, with 15 bases between them. CDR3 nucleotide sequence: TGTGCCATCAGTGGCAGGGTGGTGGGCAACGAGCAGTACTTC. This encodes CAISGRVVGNEQYF.

The rearrangement uses TRBV25-1 and TRBJ2-1, with 10 bases matching TRBD2. This CDR3 has 15 amino acids. The germline CDR1 and CDR2 sequences are MGHDK and SYGVNS. The V and J ends lost 1 base and 7 bases, in that order; junction bases with no gene match: 4. CDR3 sequence reads: CASSELSGRANEQFF. CDR3 DNA sequence: TGTGCCAGCAGTGAATTAAGCGGGAGGGCGAATGAGCAGTTCTTC. The whole variable domain, remainder taken from reference TRBV25-1 and TRBJ2-1, is EADIYQTPRYLVIGTGKKITLECSQTMGHDKMYWYQQDPGMELHLIHYSYGVNSTEKGDLSSESTVSRIRTEHFPLTLESARPSHTSQYLCASSELSGRANEQFFGPGTRLTVL.

The CDR3 sequence is CASSHYLAGLAYNEQFF. The CDR3 nucleotides read TGTGCCAGCAGCCATTATTTAGCGGGGCTAGCCTACAATGAGCAGTTCTTC. The chain is built from TRBV14 and TRBJ2-1; 8 bases fit TRBD2. This CDR3 region has 17 residues. Unmatched junction bases numbered 9, after V lost 3 bases and J lost 2 bases. In germline, CDR1 is SGHDN, CDR2 FVKESK.